Listed below are T cell receptor beta chains from one sample, sequenced in a study of blood T cell repertoires in COVID-19. The data were produced by immunoSEQ multiplex PCR, yet TCRdb's version contains in-frame clones alone and is incomplete. The repertoire holds about 230,000 clones, with about 88% as singletons. Source material: peripheral blood. Every receptor here comes from a man aged 35 to 55 with acute or convalescent COVID-19. Both conserved end residues are part of each CDR3. The order of the fields is clone size, J gene, V gene, D gene, CDR3 DNA, CDR3 protein. A D gene is named only where the DNA matches it firmly. Expanded clones get a size class; other rows say once, few or many, or leave the size out.

clone_size: -
j_call: TRBJ2-7
v_call: TRBV5-4
d_call: -
cdr3_nt: TGTGCCAGCAGCTTAGATAACGGTGCCTACGAGCAGTACTTC
cdr3_aa: CASSLDNGAYEQYF

clone_size: -
j_call: TRBJ1-1
v_call: TRBV4-1
d_call: TRBD1
cdr3_nt: TGCGCCAGCAGTCAGGGGGCTCTGAACACTGAAGCTTTCTTT
cdr3_aa: CASSQGALNTEAFF

clone_size: -
j_call: TRBJ2-2
v_call: TRBV6-1
d_call: -
cdr3_nt: TGTGCCAGCAGTGAGCAGGGAAAGGGCGGGGAGCTGTTTTTT
cdr3_aa: CASSEQGKGGELFF

clone_size: -
j_call: TRBJ1-4
v_call: TRBV7-4
d_call: -
cdr3_nt: TGTGCCAGCGAGACGGGGGGCCGCACTAATGAAAAACTGTTTTTT
cdr3_aa: CASETGGRTNEKLFF

clone_size: -
j_call: TRBJ1-1
v_call: TRBV6-6
d_call: TRBD1
cdr3_nt: TGTGCCAGCAGGAATCAACAGGGGGCACTACGGAGGGCTTTCTTT
cdr3_aa: CASRNQQGALRRAFF

clone_size: -
j_call: TRBJ2-1
v_call: TRBV12-3/TRBV12-4
d_call: -
cdr3_nt: TGTGCCAGCAGCCTCGACAATGAGCAGTTCTTC
cdr3_aa: CASSLDNEQFF

clone_size: -
j_call: TRBJ1-4
v_call: TRBV11-2
d_call: TRBD1
cdr3_nt: TGTGCCAGCAGCTTCGGGACAGGGAGGAAAAAACTGTTTTTT
cdr3_aa: CASSFGTGRKKLFF

clone_size: -
j_call: TRBJ2-6
v_call: TRBV9
d_call: TRBD1
cdr3_nt: TGTGCCAGCAGCGTAGGGCAGGGGGCAGGCTCTGGGGCCAACGTCCTGACTTTC
cdr3_aa: CASSVGQGAGSGANVLTF

clone_size: -
j_call: TRBJ1-2
v_call: TRBV6-5
d_call: -
cdr3_nt: TGTGCCAGCAGACCGGGACAACTCTATGGCTACACCTTC
cdr3_aa: CASRPGQLYGYTF

clone_size: -
j_call: TRBJ2-3
v_call: TRBV30
d_call: TRBD1
cdr3_nt: TGTGCCTGGAGTTCGGACAGGGGAGGAACAGATACGCAGTATTTT
cdr3_aa: CAWSSDRGGTDTQYF

clone_size: -
j_call: TRBJ2-5
v_call: TRBV3-1/TRBV3-2
d_call: TRBD2
cdr3_nt: TGTGCCAGCAGCCACCGAGCGGGGTATGAGACCCAGTACTTC
cdr3_aa: CASSHRAGYETQYF

clone_size: -
j_call: TRBJ2-7
v_call: TRBV6-5
d_call: TRBD2
cdr3_nt: TGTGCCAGCAGTTACTCGGGGGGGAACTACGAGCAGTACTTC
cdr3_aa: CASSYSGGNYEQYF

clone_size: once
j_call: TRBJ2-1
v_call: TRBV29-1
d_call: TRBD2
cdr3_nt: TGCAGCGTTGACCAGCGGGGGGGCCTTGGGCAGTTCTTC
cdr3_aa: CSVDQRGGLGQFF

clone_size: -
j_call: TRBJ2-2
v_call: TRBV5-1
d_call: TRBD1
cdr3_nt: TGCGCCAGCACCTTATCCGGGGCGCAGGGGGCCGGGGAGCTGTTTTTT
cdr3_aa: CASTLSGAQGAGELFF

clone_size: -
j_call: TRBJ2-7
v_call: TRBV7-9
d_call: TRBD2
cdr3_nt: TGTGCCAGCAGCTTAAGCTATGGGACTAGCGCCTACGAGCAGTACTTC
cdr3_aa: CASSLSYGTSAYEQYF

clone_size: -
j_call: TRBJ2-1
v_call: TRBV21-1
d_call: -
cdr3_nt: TGTGCCAGCAGCAAAGGTAAGATGGCGGGGGGGCCGAGGATCCATGAGCAGTTCTTC
cdr3_aa: CASSKGKMAGGPRIHEQFF

clone_size: -
j_call: TRBJ1-1
v_call: TRBV7-2
d_call: -
cdr3_nt: TGTGCCAGCAGCTTATGGCTGGGGGGGGACACTGAAGCTTTCTTT
cdr3_aa: CASSLWLGGDTEAFF

clone_size: -
j_call: TRBJ2-7
v_call: TRBV7-2
d_call: -
cdr3_nt: TGTGCCAGCAGCTTACGGGGTGCAGGGGAGACGCGTGAGCAGTACTTC
cdr3_aa: CASSLRGAGETREQYF

clone_size: few
j_call: TRBJ2-3
v_call: TRBV11-1
d_call: TRBD2
cdr3_nt: TGTGCCAGCAGGGGCCTGGTGCTAGCGGCCACAGATACGCAGTATTTT
cdr3_aa: CASRGLVLAATDTQYF